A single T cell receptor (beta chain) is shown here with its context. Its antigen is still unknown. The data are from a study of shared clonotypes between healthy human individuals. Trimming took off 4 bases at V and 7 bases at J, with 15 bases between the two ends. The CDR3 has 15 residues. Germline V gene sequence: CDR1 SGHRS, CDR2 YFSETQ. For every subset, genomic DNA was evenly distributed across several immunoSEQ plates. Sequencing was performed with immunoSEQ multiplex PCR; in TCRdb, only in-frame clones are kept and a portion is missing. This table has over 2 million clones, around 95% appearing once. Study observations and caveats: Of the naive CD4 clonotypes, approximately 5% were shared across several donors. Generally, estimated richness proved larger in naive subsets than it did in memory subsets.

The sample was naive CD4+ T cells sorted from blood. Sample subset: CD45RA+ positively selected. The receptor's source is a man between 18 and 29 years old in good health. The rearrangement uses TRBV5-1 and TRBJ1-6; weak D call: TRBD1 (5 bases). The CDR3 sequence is CASSIDGTSNSPLHF. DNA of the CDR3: TGCGCCAGCAGCATTGACGGGACTTCCAATTCACCCCTCCACTTT.